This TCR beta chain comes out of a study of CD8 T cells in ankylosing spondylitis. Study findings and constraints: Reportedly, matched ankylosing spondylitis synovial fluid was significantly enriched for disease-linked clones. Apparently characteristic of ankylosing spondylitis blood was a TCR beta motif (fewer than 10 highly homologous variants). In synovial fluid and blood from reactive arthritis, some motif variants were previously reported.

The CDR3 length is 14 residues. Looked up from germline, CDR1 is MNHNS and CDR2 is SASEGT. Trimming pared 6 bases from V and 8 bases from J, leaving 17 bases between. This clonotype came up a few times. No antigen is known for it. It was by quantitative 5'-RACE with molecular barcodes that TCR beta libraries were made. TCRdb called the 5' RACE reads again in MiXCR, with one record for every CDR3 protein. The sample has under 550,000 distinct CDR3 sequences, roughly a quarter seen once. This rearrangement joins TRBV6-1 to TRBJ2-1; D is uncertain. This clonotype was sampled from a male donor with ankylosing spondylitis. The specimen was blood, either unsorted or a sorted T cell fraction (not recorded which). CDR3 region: CASRTDTWAYEQFF. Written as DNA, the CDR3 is TGTGCCAGCAGAACCGATACGTGGGCCTATGAGCAGTTCTTC.